These 16 T cell receptor beta chains came from one sample sequenced in a study of T cell repertoires in cytomegalovirus infection (dated by TCRdb to between 2018 and 2021). This sample was sequenced with an Illumina HiSeq 1500. TCRdb took the public reads, trimmed them with fastp at Q25, ran MiXCR for clone calling and kept in-frame beta chains. All rows with the same CDR3 protein become a single entry with the most common DNA and genes. In this sample the table shows around 290,000 distinct CDR3 sequences, about 26% of which occur a single time. The ten biggest clones cover 11% to 15% of the sample. The sequenced sample was PBMCs. Every receptor here comes from a human donor in good health (CMV status not recorded). Some clones in this sample may be carry-over from other donors' samples.

This sequence joins TRBV12-3 or TRBV12-4 and TRBJ2-2; 10 bases align to TRBD2. The CDR3 is 16 residues long. Unmatched junction bases numbered 4, after V lost 1 base and J lost 5 bases. CDR3 in amino acids: CASSLVTSGVTGELFF. CDR3 DNA sequence: TGTGCCAGCAGTTTAGTCACTAGCGGGGTTACCGGGGAGCTGTTTTTT.

A few counts support this clonotype. This rearrangement joins TRBV11-3 to TRBJ2-2; D is uncertain. The CDR3 is 11 residues long. V lost 6 bases and J lost 5, with 4 bases in between. Germline CDR1 is SGHNT and CDR2 is YENEEA. CDR3 bases: TGTGCCAGCAGGGGGACCGGGGAGCTGTTTTTT. Its protein product is CASRGTGELFF.

This chain links TRBV7-2 with TRBJ1-5; 9 bases are a match to TRBD1. Germline V gene lookup returns CDR1 SGHTA and CDR2 FQGNSA. V gave up 3 bases and J gave up 6 bases; unmatched junction bases: 6. The CDR3 is 15 amino acids. CDR3 sequence reads: CASSLGDRVGQPQHF. DNA for the CDR3: TGTGCCAGCAGCTTGGGGGACAGGGTGGGTCAGCCCCAGCATTTT. The entire variable domain, with the rest obtained from reference TRBV7-2 and TRBJ1-5, is as follows: GAGVSQSPSNKVTEKGKDVELRCDPISGHTALYWYRQSLGQGLEFLIYFQGNSAPDKSGLPSDRFSAERTGGSVSTLTIQRTQQEDSAVYLCASSLGDRVGQPQHFGDGTRLSIL.

This clonotype occurred a few times. V gene TRBV6-5 combines with J gene TRBJ1-3; no clear D. The ends were cut back, 2 bases at V and 0 bases at J, with 5 bases in the middle. Per germline, CDR1 MNHEY and CDR2 SVGAGI. This CDR3 region has 14 residues. In DNA form, the CDR3 reads TGTGCCAGCAGTTACGAGTCCTCTGGAAACACCATATATTTT. The encoded protein is CASSYESSGNTIYF.

The CDR3 DNA sequence: TGTGCCAGCAGCTCCTTCACTAGCGGGAGGGAGAATGAGCAGTTCTTC. This encodes CASSSFTSGRENEQFF. The chain links TRBV5-4 to TRBJ2-1; 13 bases line up with TRBD2. CDR3 length equals 16 residues. After removal of 3 bases from V and 7 bases from J, the junction contained 7 bases not matched to a gene. Germline CDR1 SGHNT, CDR2 YYREEE (reference sequence).

The genes are TRBV12-3 or TRBV12-4 and TRBJ1-5, with D tentatively TRBD1 (5 bases). The CDR3 consists of 12 residues. Trimming shortened V by 5 bases and J by 11 bases, and 13 bases separated the two germline ends. CDR3 amino acids: CASSLRGQAQHF. CDR3 nucleotide sequence: TGTGCCAGCAGTCTCCGGGGCCAAGCCCAGCATTTT.

The table lists this clonotype with a few counts. The V gene is TRBV5-6, the J gene TRBJ1-2; D gene ambiguous. This CDR3 comprises 14 residues. Germline CDR1 SGHDT, CDR2 YYEEEE. The ends were cut back, 7 bases at V and 0 bases at J, with 13 bases in the middle. CDR3 DNA sequence: TGTGCCAGCCGCCCCCTCACAGCTAACTATGGCTACACCTTC. Its protein is CASRPLTANYGYTF. Variable domain in full (rest from reference TRBV5-6 and TRBJ1-2): DAGVTQSPTHLIKTRGQQVTLRCSPKSGHDTVSWYQQALGQGPQFIFQYYEEEERQRGNFPDRFSGHQFPNYSSELNVNALLLGDSALYLCASRPLTANYGYTFGSGTRLTVV.

This clonotype occurred a few times. V gene TRBV7-2 combines with J gene TRBJ2-1; D gene uncertain. CDR1 SGHTA and CDR2 FQGNSA come from the germline V gene. This CDR3 is 15 amino acids long. Trimming pared 2 bases from V and 1 base from J, leaving 9 bases between. CDR3 loop: CASSLYPGSYNEQFF. The CDR3 DNA is TGTGCCAGCAGCTTATATCCAGGTTCCTACAATGAGCAGTTCTTC.

This clonotype appeared many times. The J gene is TRBJ2-1, the V gene TRBV7-8; 8 nucleotides line up with TRBD2. Germline V gene data show CDR1 as SGHVS and CDR2 as FQNEAQ. The trim removed 2 bases at V and 6 bases at J, leaving 6 bases unmatched. The CDR3 consists of 15 residues. The CDR3 loop is CASSLSSGPTNEQFF. The CDR3 DNA is TGTGCCAGCAGCTTATCTAGCGGGCCCACCAATGAGCAGTTCTTC.

The chain links TRBV19 to TRBJ1-5; tentative D call: TRBD1 (5 bases). Germline CDR1 and CDR2: LNHDA and SQIVND (reference sequence). The CDR3 is 16 residues long. V was shortened by 4 bases and J by 1 base, with 14 bases between the two germline ends. The CDR3 region is CASSTTGTPSNQPQHF. In DNA form, the CDR3 reads TGTGCCAGTAGTACCACCGGGACCCCAAGCAATCAGCCCCAGCATTTT.

This clonotype came up a few times. The chain joins TRBV7-2 to TRBJ2-3; perhaps TRBD1 as D (6 bases). This CDR3 spans 14 amino acids. V shed 7 bases and J shed 2 bases, with 13 bases lying between them. Germline V gene sequence: CDR1 SGHTA, CDR2 FQGNSA. The CDR3 nucleotides are TGTGCCAGCAAGATAGGGGGAATCACAGATACGCAGTATTTT. Amino acid sequence: CASKIGGITDTQYF.

This clonotype came up a few times. This chain uses TRBV5-1 with TRBJ2-2; D not certain. Germline CDR1 is SGHRS and CDR2 is YFSETQ. The V end was cut by 0 bases, the J end by 0 bases, with 6 bases between. The CDR3 is 15 residues long. The CDR3 here is CASSLEWANTGELFF. The CDR3 DNA reads TGCGCCAGCAGCTTGGAATGGGCGAACACCGGGGAGCTGTTTTTT.

The table lists this clonotype with many counts. The chain recombines TRBV7-2 with TRBJ1-2, with D perhaps matching TRBD1 (6 bases). Germline V gives CDR1 SGHTA, CDR2 FQGNSA. Trimming removed 6 bases at V and 8 bases at J, with 16 bases between. The CDR3 sequence is 13 residues long. The DNA for the CDR3 is TGTGCCAGCAGACCCGGACAGCTTATGGGCTACACCTTC. This codes for CASRPGQLMGYTF.

The J gene is TRBJ2-3, the V gene TRBV2, with D perhaps TRBD2 (5 bases). Germline V gene sequence: CDR1 SNHLY, CDR2 FYNNEI. Trimming took off 6 bases at V and 5 bases at J, with 15 bases between the two ends. The CDR3 covers 14 residues. CDR3 loop: CASRSSLAGDTQYF. CDR3 in DNA: TGTGCCAGCAGGAGCTCGTTGGCGGGAGATACGCAGTATTTT. Complete variable domain (other parts from reference TRBV2 and TRBJ2-3): EPEVTQTPSHQVTQMGQEVILRCVPISNHLYFYWYRQILGQKVEFLVSFYNNEISEKSEIFDDQFSVERPDGSNFTLKIRSTKLEDSAMYFCASRSSLAGDTQYFGPGTRLTVL.

This chain links TRBV20-1 with TRBJ1-2, with D perhaps matching TRBD1 (5 bases). The germline CDR1 and CDR2 sequences are DFQATT and SNEGSKA (reference sequence). With 3 bases removed from V and 3 bases from J, the gap between germline ends came to 8 bases. This CDR3 spans 12 amino acids. CDR3 nucleotide sequence: TGCAGTGCTAGGGACAACTACTATGGCTACACCTTC. Protein sequence: CSARDNYYGYTF.

The J gene is TRBJ2-4, the V gene TRBV7-8, with 10 bases aligning to TRBD2. The ends lost 1 base at V and 4 bases at J; junction bases unmatched: 7. The CDR3 is 17 amino acids. In germline, CDR1 is SGHVS, CDR2 FQNEAQ. Here the CDR3 reads CASSLGGLASWKNIQYF. The CDR3 DNA reads as TGTGCCAGCAGCTTAGGGGGACTAGCGAGTTGGAAAAACATTCAGTACTTC.